This TCR beta chain is from a study of vaccination effects on CD4 cells after COVID-19. Looking at the study overall: BNT162b2 vaccine or mRNA-1273 vaccine was given to participants in two doses. Sample donation by two convalescent patients took place 16 days and one week before vaccination. Study outcomes and limitations: By a late point after vaccination, infection- and vaccine-induced clones had shrunk markedly through clonal contraction.

Only in-frame clones appear in the TCRdb table, and some are missing; sequencing was by immunoSEQ multiplex PCR. The sample includes approximately 28,000 clones, around 82% of them seen just once. About this clone itself: Its antigen is as yet unknown.

V was cut by 5 bases and J by 5 bases, with 9 bases left in between. CDR3 length equals 12 residues. Germline V CDR1 and CDR2: KGHSH, LQKENI. The ViraFEST assay expanded antigen-specific CD4+ T cells with viral peptide pools before sequencing. Cultured cells yielded isolated CD4+ T cells after 10 days. Sometime from March through December 2020, the person acquired a SARS-CoV-2 infection that PCR confirmed. A half-volume exchange with IL-2 medium occurred on days 3 and 7. The sample here was CD4+ T cells from PBMCs cultured with HCoV-NL63 spike peptides, taken before COVID-19 vaccination. This chain joins TRBV18 and TRBJ1-1, with no clear D. The sequence was collected from a human donor who had a prior SARS-CoV-2 infection. CDR3 nucleotide sequence: TGTGCCAGCTCAACGGTGGGGACTGAAGCTTTCTTT. This encodes CASSTVGTEAFF.